This T cell receptor (beta chain) emerged from a study of T-cell reconstitution after alpha-beta-depleted transplantation in children. The germline V gene encodes CDR1 DFQATT and CDR2 SNEGSKA (reference sequence). Between the trimmed V and J ends, which lost 3 bases and 5 bases, there was a span of 23 bases. There are 16 residues in the CDR3. This clonotype was counted only a few times. Preparing the TCRbeta library involved the use of unique molecular identifiers. One entry per CDR3 protein results from TCRdb running MiXCR on the PCR reads. The repertoire holds about 980,000 distinct CDR3 sequences, with around 30% as singletons.

Here the sequenced sample was PBMCs, mostly from graft donor cells, taken 360 days after TCRalphabeta/CD19-depleted stem cell transplant. The chain recombines TRBV20-1 with TRBJ2-7, with D uncertain. The TCR sequence derives from a boy under three years old who had a stem cell transplant for SCID, so the T cells may come from the graft donor. The chain's CDR3 is CSASRGQVWNRDEQYF. The CDR3 DNA is TGCAGTGCTAGTCGCGGCCAGGTGTGGAACCGGGACGAGCAGTACTTC.